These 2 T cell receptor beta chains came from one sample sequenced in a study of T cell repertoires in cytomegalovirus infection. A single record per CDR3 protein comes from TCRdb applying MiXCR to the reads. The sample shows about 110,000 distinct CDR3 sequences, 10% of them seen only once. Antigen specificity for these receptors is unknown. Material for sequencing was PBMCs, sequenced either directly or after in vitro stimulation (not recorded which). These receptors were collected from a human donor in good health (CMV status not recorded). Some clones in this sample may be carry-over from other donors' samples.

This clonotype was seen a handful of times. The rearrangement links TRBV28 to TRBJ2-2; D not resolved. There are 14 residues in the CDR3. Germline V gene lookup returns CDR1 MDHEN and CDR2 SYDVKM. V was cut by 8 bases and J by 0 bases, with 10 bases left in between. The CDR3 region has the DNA TGTGCCAGCCACCTAGGACCGAACACCGGGGAGCTGTTTTTT. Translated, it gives CASHLGPNTGELFF.

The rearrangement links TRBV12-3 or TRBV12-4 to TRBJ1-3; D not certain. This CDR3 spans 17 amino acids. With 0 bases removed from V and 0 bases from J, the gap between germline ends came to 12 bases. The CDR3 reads CASSLAQVSSSGNTIYF. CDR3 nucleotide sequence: TGTGCCAGCAGTTTAGCGCAGGTGTCGAGCTCTGGAAACACCATATATTTT.